Below are 32 T cell receptor beta chains sequenced from a single sample in a study of blood T cell repertoires in COVID-19. TCRdb keeps only in-frame clones here, not all; method: immunoSEQ multiplex PCR. Seen here are some 180,000 clones, over 80% observed once, and the top ten hold 6.5% to 9%. The source material was peripheral blood. These receptors were taken from a woman aged 40 to 49 with COVID-19, enrolled during active disease.

A single count supports this clone. The CDR3: CSGTRQGATTEAFF. The CDR3 DNA is TGCAGCGGCACTAGACAGGGGGCGACCACTGAAGCTTTCTTT. The gene calls are TRBV29-1 and TRBJ1-1, with TRBD1 identical over 10 bases. This CDR3 contains 14 residues. Per the germline V gene, CDR1 is SQVTM and CDR2 is ANQGSEA. The ends lost 7 bases at V and 4 bases at J; junction bases unmatched: 9.

The CDR3 spells CASGLTVETQYF. CDR3 bases: TGTGCCAGCGGGCTCACGGTAGAGACCCAGTACTTC. The V gene is TRBV2, the J gene TRBJ2-5; D call uncertain. Germline V lookup: CDR1 SNHLY, CDR2 FYNNEI. This CDR3 spans 12 amino acids. The V end was cut by 8 bases, the J end by 4 bases, with 11 bases between.

This clone was observed a few times. The V gene is TRBV19, the J gene TRBJ2-6; TRBD1 matches at 7 bases. In germline, CDR1 is LNHDA, CDR2 SQIVND (reference sequence). The CDR3 sequence is 16 residues long. Trimming removed 10 bases from V and 0 bases from J; junction bases left unmatched: 9. The CDR3 nucleotides read TGTGCCACCGCCGACAGGGCCATCTCTGGGGCCAACGTCCTGACTTTC. Protein product: CATADRAISGANVLTF.

This chain joins TRBV19 and TRBJ1-1; tentatively, D is TRBD1 (6 bases). In germline, CDR1 is LNHDA, CDR2 SQIVND (reference sequence). Between the trimmed V and J ends, which lost 5 bases and 7 bases, there was a span of 17 bases. The CDR3 is made up of 14 amino acids. The CDR3 nucleotides read TGTGCCAGTAGTCCTACTTTGACAGGCGGTGAAGCTTTCTTT. This gives the protein CASSPTLTGGEAFF.

The chain links TRBV19 to TRBJ2-5, with TRBD1 matching over 12 bases. V lost 3 bases, J lost 4 bases, and 3 bases stayed unmatched. Germline V lookup: CDR1 LNHDA, CDR2 SQIVND (reference sequence). CDR3 length equals 15 residues. CDR3 amino acids: CASSIGDRGRETQYF. The CDR3 DNA reads TGTGCCAGTAGTATCGGGGACAGGGGGCGAGAGACCCAGTACTTC. Full variable domain (rest looked up from reference TRBV19 and TRBJ2-5): DGGITQSPKYLFRKEGQNVTLSCEQNLNHDAMYWYRQDPGQGLRLIYYSQIVNDFQKGDIAEGYSVSREKKESFPLTVTSAQKNPTAFYLCASSIGDRGRETQYFGPGTRLLVL.

J is TRBJ2-7 and V is TRBV25-1; 10 bases are shared with TRBD2. The CDR3 spans 14 residues. CDR1 and CDR2 (germline): MGHDK, SYGVNS. With V trimmed by 4 bases and J by 3 bases, 3 bases remained unmatched. This CDR3 is CASSALAGGYEQYF. The CDR3 DNA follows: TGTGCCAGCAGTGCCTTAGCGGGAGGCTACGAGCAGTACTTC.

V and J are TRBV10-3 and TRBJ2-2, with 8 bases aligning to TRBD2. The CDR3 totals 14 residues. Germline V CDR1 and CDR2: ENHRY, SYGVKD. V gave up 6 bases and J gave up 2 bases; unmatched junction bases: 2. This CDR3 reads CAISGGANTGELFF. In DNA, the CDR3 is TGTGCCATCAGCGGGGGGGCCAACACCGGGGAGCTGTTTTTT.

The chain uses TRBV10-2 and TRBJ1-2; D perhaps matches TRBD1 (6 bases). From germline, CDR1 is WSHSY and CDR2 SAAADI. This CDR3 has 15 amino acids. Trimming left V 3 bases short and J 4 bases short, with 15 bases between. The CDR3 sequence: CASSDPGDALYGYTF. Here the CDR3 DNA reads TGCGCCAGCAGTGATCCAGGGGACGCCCTCTATGGCTACACCTTC.

The CDR3 sequence is CASSPYGLAGGEQYF. The DNA for the CDR3 is TGTGCCAGCAGCCCCTACGGACTAGCGGGAGGGGAGCAGTACTTC. This sequence joins TRBV5-4 and TRBJ2-7; 15 nucleotides agree with TRBD2. Germline V gives CDR1 SGHNT, CDR2 YYREEE (reference sequence). This CDR3 is 15 amino acids long. V shed 4 bases, J shed 7 bases, and the junction held 6 bases outside the gene matches. The variable domain in full, completed from reference TRBV5-4 and TRBJ2-7, reads ETGVTQSPTHLIKTRGQQVTLRCSSQSGHNTVSWYQQALGQGPQFIFQYYREEENGRGNFPPRFSGLQFPNYSSELNVNALELDDSALYLCASSPYGLAGGEQYFGPGTRLTVT.

The chain couples TRBV9 to TRBJ1-1; a weak D match, TRBD1 (5 bases). The ends were cut back, 6 bases at V and 4 bases at J, with 19 bases in the middle. CDR3 size: 15 residues. CDR1 and CDR2 from the germline V gene are SGDLS and YYNGEE. This CDR3 is CASTSTELTGTEAFF. CDR3 nucleotide sequence: TGTGCCAGCACGTCGACAGAACTAACGGGCACTGAAGCTTTCTTT.

CDR3 coding DNA: TGTGCCAGCAGCTTCCTCCGTGTTGAAGCTTTCTTT. It is translated as CASSFLRVEAFF. The chain couples TRBV7-9 to TRBJ1-1, with unresolved D. V lost 3 bases to trimming and J lost 7 bases, with 9 bases between them. In germline, CDR1 is SEHNR, CDR2 FQNEAQ (reference sequence). The CDR3 has 12 amino acids.

With regard to this clone: It is unclear where the CDR3 begins or ends on the DNA, so no DNA is shown, and the CDR3 is as TCRdb lists it. The V call is TRBV24-1, the J call TRBJ2-7; TRBD1, the table's D call, was not compared with the DNA. The CDR3 comprises 12 residues, both ends counted. Germline V gives CDR1 KGHDR, CDR2 SFDVKD. The CDR3 loop is CATFGQGAARYF.

This clone was seen just once. The chain links TRBV14 to TRBJ1-4; D might be TRBD1 (5 bases). With 3 bases removed from V and 11 bases from J, the gap between germline ends came to 10 bases. The germline V gene has CDR1 SGHDN and CDR2 FVKESK. The length of the CDR3 is 12 residues. This CDR3 reads CASSHQGGKLFF. The CDR3 DNA sequence: TGTGCCAGCAGCCATCAGGGTGGGAAACTGTTTTTT.

The chain has TRBV7-8 and TRBJ2-4; D might be TRBD2 (7 bases). CDR3 length equals 16 residues. CDR1 and CDR2 from the germline V gene are SGHVS and FQNEAQ. V was pared by 5 bases and J by 0 bases, with 14 bases between. The CDR3 nucleotides read TGTGCCAGCAGCGGAGGGGGGGGACTAGCCAAAAACATTCAGTACTTC. It is translated as CASSGGGGLAKNIQYF. Variable domain in full (rest from reference TRBV7-8 and TRBJ2-4): GAGVSQSPRYKVAKRGQDVALRCDPISGHVSLFWYQQALGQGPEFLTYFQNEAQLDKSGLPSDRFFAERPEGSVSTLKIQRTQQEDSAVYLCASSGGGGLAKNIQYFGAGTRLSVL.

This sequence joins TRBV13 and TRBJ1-1, with 9 bases aligning to TRBD1. This CDR3 is 17 amino acids long. The J segment lost 1 base and the V segment lost 5 bases, leaving 11 bases of the junction unmatched. Germline CDR1 PRHDT, CDR2 FYEKMQ (reference sequence). The CDR3 reads CASSVWDREKRNTEAFF. The CDR3 region has the DNA TGTGCCAGCAGCGTGTGGGACAGGGAGAAAAGGAACACTGAAGCTTTCTTT.

The chain links TRBV19 to TRBJ2-7; TRBD1 might be the D (9 bases). The CDR3 runs to 14 residues. Trimming took off 9 bases at V and 3 bases at J, with 18 bases between the two ends. Per the germline V gene, CDR1 is LNHDA and CDR2 is SQIVND (reference sequence). In nucleotides, the CDR3 is TGTGCCAGCCGGGAGGGGACAGGGCTCTACGAGCAGTACTTC. This gives the protein CASREGTGLYEQYF.

The chain joins TRBV6-5 to TRBJ2-5; TRBD2 agrees at 8 bases. V trimming: 11 bases; J trimming: 3 bases; junction bases outside the gene matches: 14. The CDR3 runs to 15 residues. Germline V gives CDR1 MNHEY, CDR2 SVGAGI. The CDR3 protein is CASTRGGGREETQYF. CDR3 nucleotide sequence: TGTGCCTCCACTAGGGGCGGGGGGCGAGAAGAGACCCAGTACTTC.

The rearrangement joins TRBV24-1 to TRBJ2-1; weak D call: TRBD1 (6 bases). Germline values: CDR1 KGHDR, CDR2 SFDVKD. The CDR3 loop spans 16 amino acids. The ends were cut back, 2 bases at V and 0 bases at J, with 10 bases in the middle. CDR3 residues: CATSDSGTRSYNEQFF. In nucleotides, the CDR3 is TGTGCCACCAGTGATTCGGGGACACGCTCCTACAATGAGCAGTTCTTC.

This sequence joins TRBV5-1 and TRBJ2-1; the D gene is possibly TRBD2 (5 bases). Germline V gives CDR1 SGHRS, CDR2 YFSETQ. There are 16 residues in the CDR3. Trimming removed 0 bases at V and 8 bases at J, with 18 bases between. The CDR3 nucleotides read TGCGCCAGCAGCTTGGTTGAGGGCCTCGTCGGCTATGAGCAGTTCTTC. Its protein product is CASSLVEGLVGYEQFF.

The rearrangement links TRBV11-2 to TRBJ2-5, with 10 bases fitting TRBD2. CDR1 and CDR2 (germline): SGHAT, FQNNGV. V lost 7 bases, J lost 4 bases, and 9 bases stayed unmatched. This CDR3 region has 15 residues. Written as DNA, the CDR3 is TGTGCCAGCACCAAAGCGGGAGGGTCTCTAGAGACCCAGTACTTC. Translating it yields CASTKAGGSLETQYF.

The chain combines TRBV5-6 with TRBJ1-5; D not resolved. Trimming took 4 bases from V and 2 from J, leaving 16 bases between them. CDR3 length: 16 amino acids. Germline V gives CDR1 SGHDT, CDR2 YYEEEE. The CDR3, as DNA: TGTGCCAGCAGCCGGGGATCCACTTTCGGCAATCAGCCCCAGCATTTT. Its protein is CASSRGSTFGNQPQHF.

This chain uses TRBV5-5 with TRBJ1-3; D not certain. V lost 4 bases and J 0 bases, leaving 17 bases between the germline ends. This CDR3 has 17 residues. Germline V gives CDR1 SGHKS, CDR2 YYEKEE (reference sequence). Written as DNA, the CDR3 is TGTGCCAGCAGCCCCGATGGAGGGTGGCCCTCTGGAAACACCATATATTTT. Amino acid sequence: CASSPDGGWPSGNTIYF.

This clone was counted only a few times. This sequence joins TRBV6-2 or TRBV6-3 and TRBJ2-7, with D unresolved. Per germline, CDR1 MNHEY and CDR2 SVGEGT. Trimming removed 5 bases at V and 5 bases at J, with 16 bases between. CDR3 length: 14 amino acids. CDR3 amino acids: CASSGDGFRHEQYF. CDR3 DNA: TGTGCCAGCAGTGGCGACGGGTTTCGCCACGAGCAGTACTTC.

The chain combines TRBV6-5 with TRBJ2-7; weak D call: TRBD2 (5 bases). Trimming removed 3 bases from V and 4 bases from J, with 19 bases in between. Germline V gene sequence: CDR1 MNHEY, CDR2 SVGAGI. CDR3 length: 16 amino acids. The CDR3 is CASSYYRGSRTYEQYF. The CDR3 bases are TGTGCCAGCAGTTATTATCGGGGATCCCGAACATACGAGCAGTACTTC.

This chain joins TRBV23-1 and TRBJ1-4; 8 positions agree with TRBD1. TRBV23-1 falls under the ORF class, with uncertain function. V was pared by 2 bases and J by 1 base, with 3 bases of the junction left unmatched. This CDR3 region has 16 residues. CDR3: CASSQRQGKTNEKLFF. CDR3 DNA: TGCGCCAGCAGTCAACGACAGGGGAAAACTAATGAAAAACTGTTTTTT.

This clone was observed a handful of times. V and J are TRBV21-1 and TRBJ2-7; TRBD2 is the table's D call, not checked against the DNA. TRBV21-1 is an annotated pseudogene. This CDR3 contains 16 residues. The CDR3 DNA reads TGTGCCAGCAGCGTCCCGAGCGGGAGGGTTACCTACGAGCAGTACTTC. Encoded protein: CASSVPSGRVTYEQYF.

This clone has just one count. The chain uses TRBV18 and TRBJ2-7; tentative D call: TRBD2 (5 bases). Trimming took off 6 bases at V and 3 bases at J, with 21 bases between the two ends. CDR3 length equals 16 residues. Looked up from germline, CDR1 is KGHSH and CDR2 is LQKENI. CDR3 sequence: CASSRTHHTRDYEQYF. In DNA, the CDR3 is TGTGCCAGCTCCCGGACCCACCACACACGGGACTACGAGCAGTACTTC.

V gene TRBV19 combines with J gene TRBJ1-1; no clear D gene. The ends were cut back, 6 bases at V and 1 base at J, with 6 bases in the middle. Germline values: CDR1 LNHDA, CDR2 SQIVND (reference sequence). The CDR3 extends over 12 amino acids. This CDR3 is CASREANTEAFF. The DNA for the CDR3 is TGTGCCAGTAGGGAGGCGAACACTGAAGCTTTCTTT.

The count of this clone is one. J is TRBJ1-2 and V is TRBV28; 7 bases fit TRBD1. Trimming cost V 2 bases and J 5 bases; bases outside gene matches: 8. In germline, CDR1 is MDHEN, CDR2 SYDVKM. The CDR3 is 15 residues long. CDR3 nucleotide sequence: TGTGCCAGCAGTTTAACCTTTGAGGGGGCTTATGGCTACACCTTC. Amino acids: CASSLTFEGAYGYTF.

This clone appeared a few times. CDR3 residues: CASSLDRNTEAFF. The CDR3 DNA reads as TGTGCCAGCAGCTTAGACAGAAACACTGAAGCTTTCTTT. The rearrangement links TRBV7-8 to TRBJ1-1; D call uncertain. V lost 1 base to trimming and J lost 2 bases, with 5 bases between them. The CDR3 length is 13 residues. Per germline, CDR1 SGHVS and CDR2 FQNEAQ.

In its sample, this clone was seen once. The chain employs TRBV5-4 and TRBJ1-2; TRBD1 matches at 9 bases. The CDR3 totals 16 residues. The V gene end was trimmed by 1 base and the J gene end by 2 bases; junction bases not matched to a gene: 6. Germline V gives CDR1 SGHNT, CDR2 YYREEE (reference sequence). CDR3 in amino acids: CASSLPGTGGNYGYTF. CDR3 nucleotides: TGTGCCAGCAGCTTGCCCGGAACAGGGGGCAACTATGGCTACACCTTC.

This chain links TRBV15 with TRBJ2-6; no clear D. Between the trimmed V and J ends, which lost 5 bases and 2 bases, there was a span of 13 bases. This CDR3 contains 16 residues. Germline CDR1 LNHNV, CDR2 YYDKDF (reference sequence). CDR3 in amino acids: CATSPRVPTGANVLTF. In DNA, the CDR3 is TGTGCCACCAGCCCCCGCGTCCCTACTGGGGCCAACGTCCTGACTTTC.